These 32 T cell receptor beta chains were sequenced from one sample in a study of blood T cell repertoires in COVID-19. Using immunoSEQ multiplex PCR, the repertoire was profiled, and TCRdb retains in-frame clones only, with some absent. This repertoire shows over 100,000 clones, 55% to 75% found once; its top ten account for 1.5% to 2%. The specimen sequenced was peripheral blood. Receptor source: a woman aged 65 to 85 with acute or convalescent COVID-19.

The chain is built from TRBV29-1 and TRBJ2-1, with 7 bases aligning to TRBD2. The CDR3 sequence is 14 residues long. Germline values: CDR1 SQVTM, CDR2 ANQGSEA. V gave up 4 bases and J gave up 1 base; unmatched junction bases: 4. The CDR3 DNA sequence: TGCAGCGTTGGAGCGGGGATGTCCTACAATGAGCAGTTCTTC. Translated, it gives CSVGAGMSYNEQFF.

V is TRBV12-3 or TRBV12-4 and J is TRBJ2-1; D call uncertain. The length of the CDR3 is 12 residues. V gave up 7 bases and J gave up 0 bases, with 4 bases separating them. For the CDR3, the DNA is TGTGCCAGCACGAGCTCCTACAATGAGCAGTTCTTC. Encoded protein: CASTSSYNEQFF.

The chain joins TRBV19 to TRBJ2-7; TRBD1 aligns across 11 bases. The trim removed 3 bases at V and 3 bases at J, leaving 1 base unmatched. The CDR3 sequence is 14 residues long. CDR1 is LNHDA, CDR2 SQIVND, per germline (reference sequence). As DNA, the CDR3 is TGTGCCAGTAGTATTGGGACAGGGGGCTACGAGCAGTACTTC. Residues: CASSIGTGGYEQYF.

The chain is built from TRBV30 and TRBJ1-3; D perhaps matches TRBD1 (6 bases). The germline V and J ends were trimmed by 6 bases and 2 bases, with 11 bases remaining between them. The germline CDR1 and CDR2 sequences are GTSNPN and SVGIG (reference sequence). CDR3 length equals 13 residues. CDR3 DNA: TGTGCCTGCCTACAGGGACCTGGAAACACCATATATTTT. Amino acid sequence: CACLQGPGNTIYF.

J is TRBJ1-5 and V is TRBV2, with D perhaps TRBD1 (6 bases). Trimming pared 2 bases from V and 7 bases from J, leaving 15 bases between. The V gene's germline CDR1 is SNHLY and CDR2 FYNNEI. This CDR3 contains 15 residues. The DNA for the CDR3 is TGTGCCAGCAGTGAATTTCAGGGGATAGGACAGCCCCAGCATTTT. Residues: CASSEFQGIGQPQHF.

The chain has TRBV7-2 and TRBJ2-7, with D uncertain. Germline loops: CDR1 SGHTA, CDR2 FQGNSA. V was pared by 1 base and J by 3 bases, with 7 bases between. This CDR3 has 13 amino acids. CDR3 sequence: CASSLVRSYEQYF. The CDR3 DNA sequence: TGTGCCAGCAGCTTAGTGAGGAGCTACGAGCAGTACTTC. The full variable domain, its missing parts supplied by reference TRBV7-2 and TRBJ2-7, is GAGVSQSPSNKVTEKGKDVELRCDPISGHTALYWYRQSLGQGLEFLIYFQGNSAPDKSGLPSDRFSAERTGGSVSTLTIQRTQQEDSAVYLCASSLVRSYEQYFGPGTRLTVT.

This clone was seen a few times. This chain links TRBV5-1 with TRBJ2-1, with 14 bases aligning to TRBD2. V dropped 0 bases and J dropped 1; count of bases not matched to a gene: 6. The CDR3 is made up of 19 amino acids. Germline CDR1 SGHRS, CDR2 YFSETQ. This CDR3 reads CASSLGLAGGPRSYNEQFF. CDR3 coding DNA: TGCGCCAGCAGCTTGGGACTAGCGGGAGGGCCTAGGTCCTACAATGAGCAGTTCTTC.

This sequence joins TRBV7-9 and TRBJ2-7, with a weak D call TRBD1 (6 bases). CDR1 SEHNR and CDR2 FQNEAQ come from the germline V gene (reference sequence). V was trimmed by 4 bases and J by 4 bases, leaving 8 bases between them. The CDR3 is 12 residues long. The CDR3 region is CASSSGQYEQYF. The DNA for the CDR3 is TGTGCCAGCAGCTCAGGACAGTACGAGCAGTACTTC.

A few counts support this clone. The chain joins TRBV7-2 to TRBJ1-4; perhaps TRBD1 as D (5 bases). V gave up 5 bases and J gave up 0 bases, with 10 bases separating them. Germline V lookup: CDR1 SGHTA, CDR2 FQGNSA. CDR3 size: 15 residues. CDR3: CASSPSDTTNEKLFF. Here the CDR3 DNA reads TGTGCCAGCAGCCCATCGGACACAACTAATGAAAAACTGTTTTTT. The whole variable domain, filled in from reference TRBV7-2 and TRBJ1-4, reads GAGVSQSPSNKVTEKGKDVELRCDPISGHTALYWYRQSLGQGLEFLIYFQGNSAPDKSGLPSDRFSAERTGGSVSTLTIQRTQQEDSAVYLCASSPSDTTNEKLFFGSGTQLSVL.

The rearrangement links TRBV5-1 to TRBJ2-1, with 11 bases fitting TRBD2. With V trimmed by 4 bases and J by 6 bases, 9 bases remained unmatched. CDR1 and CDR2 (germline): SGHRS, YFSETQ. The CDR3 runs 16 residues. The CDR3 sequence is CASSRILAGGPNEQFF. The CDR3 nucleotides are TGCGCCAGCAGCCGAATTCTAGCGGGGGGACCCAATGAGCAGTTCTTC.

The J gene is TRBJ1-2, the V gene TRBV28; 7 bases line up with TRBD1. Trimming at V came to 6 bases and at J to 5 bases, leaving 6 bases not matched to a gene. The CDR3 contains 13 residues. From germline, CDR1 is MDHEN and CDR2 SYDVKM. DNA for the CDR3: TGTGCCAGCAGGGGGGGACAGCAATATGGCTACACCTTC. It yields the protein CASRGGQQYGYTF.

As regards this clone: Distinct nucleotide sequences in the sample also encode this CDR3. J is TRBJ1-1 and V is TRBV19; D perhaps matches TRBD1 (5 bases). Trimming took 6 bases from V and 3 from J, leaving 11 bases between them. This CDR3 region has 13 residues. Germline V lookup: CDR1 LNHDA, CDR2 SQIVND (reference sequence). The CDR3 DNA reads as TGTGCCAGTAGCCGGGGGGGGTACACTGAAGCTTTCTTT. Translation: CASSRGGYTEAFF.

This clone appeared once. The chain joins TRBV7-9 to TRBJ2-3; 13 nucleotides match TRBD2. This CDR3 has 16 residues. V trimming: 6 bases; J trimming: 5 bases; junction bases outside the gene matches: 8. CDR1 is SEHNR and CDR2 is FQNEAQ in the germline V gene (reference sequence). The DNA of the CDR3 is TGTGCCAGCAGTTTTACTAGCGGGGGGGCCCGAGATACGCAGTATTTT. This sequence encodes CASSFTSGGARDTQYF.

Only a few counts were recorded for this clone. The chain is built from TRBV27 and TRBJ2-7, with a weak D call TRBD1 (6 bases). The V gene lost 2 bases and the J gene lost 2 bases, with 10 bases spanning the gap. Germline CDR1 is MNHEY and CDR2 is SMNVEV (reference sequence). The CDR3 runs to 14 residues. This CDR3 reads CASSLRQGTYEQYF. CDR3 coding DNA: TGTGCCAGCAGTTTACGTCAGGGGACCTACGAGCAGTACTTC.

The table lists this clone with a few counts. This chain joins TRBV19 and TRBJ2-3; 9 nucleotides line up with TRBD1. V was pared by 5 bases and J by 3 bases, with 9 bases of the junction left unmatched. The CDR3 is made up of 16 amino acids. Germline CDR1 and CDR2: LNHDA and SQIVND (reference sequence). The DNA for the CDR3 is TGTGCCAGTAGTCTGGCCGGGACAGGGTTGACAGATACGCAGTATTTT. This gives the protein CASSLAGTGLTDTQYF.

A note on this clone: This clone may be a read error of a much larger clone one base away. The rearrangement joins TRBV7-9 to TRBJ1-2; D not certain. Germline V gene data show CDR1 as SEHNR and CDR2 as FQNEAQ (reference sequence). Trimming stripped 5 bases from V and 4 bases from J, with 11 bases between. There are 13 residues in the CDR3. The chain's CDR3 is CASSPAGVYGYTF. For the CDR3, the DNA is TGTGCCAGCAGCCCAGCGGGAGTCTATGGCTACACCTTC.

The J gene is TRBJ2-7, the V gene TRBV2; 8 nucleotides align to TRBD1. The trim removed 6 bases at V and 4 bases at J, leaving 5 bases unmatched. CDR3 length equals 13 residues. Per germline, CDR1 SNHLY and CDR2 FYNNEI. CDR3 amino acids: CASRGTGAYEQYF. Written as DNA, the CDR3 is TGTGCCAGCAGGGGGACAGGTGCGTACGAGCAGTACTTC. Looking up the rest from reference TRBV2 and TRBJ2-7 gives the full variable domain: EPEVTQTPSHQVTQMGQEVILRCVPISNHLYFYWYRQILGQKVEFLVSFYNNEISEKSEIFDDQFSVERPDGSNFTLKIRSTKLEDSAMYFCASRGTGAYEQYFGPGTRLTVT.

The chain carries TRBV30 and TRBJ2-3; 8 bases map to TRBD1. Germline CDR1 and CDR2: GTSNPN and SVGIG (reference sequence). The length of the CDR3 is 14 residues. J gave up 2 bases and V 3 bases, and 4 bases lay outside the gene matches. CDR3 loop: CAWSRTGNTDTQYF. CDR3 nucleotides: TGTGCCTGGAGCCGGACAGGGAACACAGATACGCAGTATTTT.

On this clone: The sample carries other DNA sequences with the same CDR3. The genes are TRBV28 and TRBJ1-5; D remains unclear. The germline gives CDR1 MDHEN, CDR2 SYDVKM. The CDR3 has 14 amino acids. Deletions cut 1 base from V and 2 bases from J, with 6 bases between. CDR3 protein: CASSLSGGNQPQHF. CDR3 nucleotides: TGTGCCAGCAGTTTATCCGGGGGCAATCAGCCCCAGCATTTT.

The chain joins TRBV25-1 to TRBJ1-6; D not certain. Germline V gene sequence: CDR1 MGHDK, CDR2 SYGVNS. V was pared by 2 bases and J by 7 bases, with 6 bases between. The CDR3 spans 13 residues. The CDR3 coding sequence is TGTGCCAGCAGTGAAGAACTGAATTCACCCCTCCACTTT. This gives the protein CASSEELNSPLHF.

In the case of this clone: Within the sample, other DNA sequences also encode this same CDR3. The chain employs TRBV6-2 or TRBV6-3 and TRBJ2-1; 7 nucleotides line up with TRBD2. The CDR3 loop spans 12 amino acids. Germline CDR1 MNHEY, CDR2 SVGEGT. The V gene end was trimmed by 0 bases and the J gene end by 12 bases; junction bases not matched to a gene: 2. CDR3: CASSYSREGQFF. The CDR3 nucleotides are TGTGCCAGCAGTTACTCGAGGGAGGGGCAGTTCTTC.

The chain couples TRBV28 to TRBJ1-2; 10 nucleotides agree with TRBD1. The trim removed 6 bases at V and 5 bases at J, leaving 6 bases unmatched. The CDR3 runs 14 residues. CDR1 is MDHEN, CDR2 SYDVKM, per germline. CDR3 loop: CASRETGGKYGYTF. The CDR3 DNA follows: TGTGCCAGCAGAGAGACAGGGGGCAAATATGGCTACACCTTC.

This clone was seen more than once but under ten times. The chain joins TRBV7-9 to TRBJ1-6, with D tentatively TRBD1 (5 bases). V gave up 2 bases and J gave up 1 base, with 12 bases separating them. The CDR3 sequence is 17 residues long. Germline V lookup: CDR1 SEHNR, CDR2 FQNEAQ (reference sequence). Written as DNA, the CDR3 is TGTGCCAGCAGCTTATCCAACCCAGGGTCCTATAATTCACCCCTCCACTTT. Translation gives CASSLSNPGSYNSPLHF.

A note on this clone: Distinct nucleotide sequences in the sample also encode this CDR3. CDR3 sequence reads: CASSLAGTNYGYTF. CDR3 in DNA: TGCGCCAGCAGCTTGGCGGGGACAAACTATGGCTACACCTTC. The chain recombines TRBV5-1 with TRBJ1-2, with a weak D call TRBD1 (6 bases). This CDR3 comprises 14 residues. Between the trimmed V and J ends, which lost 0 bases and 2 bases, there was a span of 8 bases. Germline loops: CDR1 SGHRS, CDR2 YFSETQ.

This chain uses TRBV2 with TRBJ2-1, with 9 bases lining up with TRBD2. Germline lookup yields CDR1 SNHLY and CDR2 FYNNEI. CDR3 length: 19 residues. V was clipped by 2 bases and J by 0 bases; unmatched bases: 11. Written as DNA, the CDR3 is TGTGCCAGCAGTGAACCGTCTAGCGGGAACCAGAGCTCCTACAATGAGCAGTTCTTC. It encodes CASSEPSSGNQSSYNEQFF. Combining the CDR3 with reference TRBV2 and TRBJ2-1 gives the whole variable domain EPEVTQTPSHQVTQMGQEVILRCVPISNHLYFYWYRQILGQKVEFLVSFYNNEISEKSEIFDDQFSVERPDGSNFTLKIRSTKLEDSAMYFCASSEPSSGNQSSYNEQFFGPGTRLTVL.

The chain is built from TRBV12-5 and TRBJ2-3, with TRBD2 as a possible D gene (6 bases). V was pared by 2 bases and J by 1 base, with 10 bases between. The CDR3 consists of 15 residues. Germline V CDR1 and CDR2: LGHNT, FRNRAP. This chain's CDR3 is CASGLRGGGTDTQYF. The CDR3 coding sequence is TGTGCTAGTGGTTTGCGTGGCGGGGGCACAGATACGCAGTATTTT.

This clone was seen a single time. Here the CDR3 DNA reads TGTGCCAGCAATCCCGGGGGGGCTCATACGCAGTATTTT. This translates into CASNPGGAHTQYF. The chain joins TRBV6-5 to TRBJ2-3; the match to TRBD2 covers 8 bases. Per the germline V gene, CDR1 is MNHEY and CDR2 is SVGAGI. The CDR3 spans 13 residues. Trimming took 7 bases from V and 7 from J; bases not matched to a gene: 7.

J is TRBJ2-1 and V is TRBV27; D call uncertain. Germline CDR1 reads MNHEY; CDR2 reads SMNVEV (reference sequence). The length of the CDR3 is 14 residues. V was shortened by 2 bases and J by 0 bases, with 5 bases between the two germline ends. In DNA form, the CDR3 reads TGTGCCAGCAGTTTAAAGAGCTCCTACAATGAGCAGTTCTTC. Translation gives CASSLKSSYNEQFF.

The gene calls are TRBV4-1 and TRBJ1-3; D is ambiguous. V lost 1 base to trimming and J lost 4 bases, with 5 bases between them. CDR1 is MGHRA, CDR2 YSYEKL, per germline. The CDR3 runs 13 residues. The CDR3 DNA sequence: TGCGCCAGCAGCCAAGTCTTGGGAAACACCATATATTTT. This encodes CASSQVLGNTIYF.

This chain uses TRBV2 with TRBJ2-2; the D gene is possibly TRBD2 (5 bases). With 2 bases removed from V and 6 bases from J, the gap between germline ends came to 13 bases. Germline CDR1 SNHLY, CDR2 FYNNEI. The CDR3 runs 15 residues. This CDR3 is CASSERLGGSGELFF. The CDR3 DNA sequence: TGTGCCAGCAGTGAAAGGCTAGGCGGGTCCGGGGAGCTGTTTTTT.

This clone has a handful of counts. The V call is TRBV7-2, the J call TRBJ2-3, with TRBD1 identical over 10 bases. Germline lookup yields CDR1 SGHTA and CDR2 FQGNSA. The CDR3 covers 16 residues. V was pared by 6 bases and J by 6 bases, with 12 bases of the junction left unmatched. CDR3: CASSFPGDRGVDTQYF. The DNA for the CDR3 is TGTGCCAGCAGTTTCCCTGGGGACAGGGGAGTTGATACGCAGTATTTT.

The chain couples TRBV19 to TRBJ2-1; 10 nucleotides line up with TRBD2. The CDR3 totals 17 residues. V lost 1 base and J lost 0; bases outside the gene matches: 3. Per the germline V gene, CDR1 is LNHDA and CDR2 is SQIVND (reference sequence). CDR3 region: CASSIGSSGSSYNEQFF. The DNA of the CDR3 is TGTGCCAGTAGTATAGGGTCTAGCGGGAGCTCCTACAATGAGCAGTTCTTC.